This entry describes one T cell receptor (beta chain). Its antigen target is currently unknown. Per-nucleotide qualities are absent, and no much larger clonotype sits a single base away. This sample was taken from a study of blood T cell repertoires in COVID-19 (TCRdb year 2020). Regarding the study in general: Samples from collaborators originated in the United States, Italy and Spain and spanned both the acute and convalescent phases of COVID-19. The material from the prospective study consisted of cDNA or gDNA derived from T cells, B-cell-depleted T cells, or PBMCs. Deeply sampled blood TCRbeta repertoires from subjects exposed to, actively infected with, or recovered from COVID-19 were included in the dataset. The repertoires were made available in a free public database intended to serve as a resource for research on the immune response to SARS-CoV-2. The samples were drawn from two sources: the first 160 participants of the ongoing ImmuneRACE study, and some 1,300 subjects contributed by 6 global collaborators. The sample metadata nearly always contained a de-identified subject ID, COVID-19 status, age in years and sex. Where HLA class I and class II types were available, the types were taken from metadata supplied by the sample provider, not from assay-based typing.

What the study reported, not specific to this receptor: Clinical and demographic metadata were provided uncurated, with the amount varying by source and participant.

Enrolling through a virtual design, the prospective study's participants ranged in age from roughly 18 to 95 years and lived across some 22 United States geographic areas. In the prospective study, cohorts were assigned on the basis of participant-reported clinical history obtained from a screening survey and a study questionnaire. Exposed participants had been in contact, within 2 weeks of entering the study, with a person who had a PCR-confirmed or clinician-diagnosed case of COVID-19. Mobile phlebotomists in the prospective study collected whole blood, serum and a nasopharyngeal or oropharyngeal swab from every participant. Participants in the prospective study had the option to provide additional blood draws and questionnaires over a roughly two-month period. Before DNA extraction, blood samples from the prospective study were shipped at room temperature or frozen. The immunoSEQ Assay, a bias-controlled multiplex PCR, was used to amplify TCRbeta CDR3 regions from genomic DNA. The authors processed their data as follows. The number of nucleated cells in each sample was estimated from the amplification of reference gene primers within the assay. Sequence reads were collapsed and filtered to measure the absolute abundance of every unique TCRbeta CDR3 rearrangement. For each sample, productive Simpson clonality was calculated as the square root of Simpson's diversity index across productive rearrangements. Here the immuneACCESS table is served through TCRdb, limited to in-frame sequences with V and J called. Missing clones are a known gap in these copies; in checked studies unresolved V genes cover under half, and the rest lacks a known reason. Clone size and the V and J calls come from that table; the DNA yielded D and trimming. In all, the sample holds 250,000 to 300,000 clones, and roughly 90% of those were seen once. Under 3.5% of the sample is taken by the ten largest.

Inclusive of the bounding cysteine and phenylalanine, the CDR3 is 14 residues long. Only the CDR3 region is kept as DNA, spanning 42 bases read in frame from base 1. In the germline V gene, CDR1 corresponds to ENHRY and CDR2 to SYGVKD. Clipping removes 4 bases from V and 5 bases from J, with 5 as the unmatched junction base count. This sequence uses TRBV10-3 and TRBJ2-7, and 10 junctional nucleotides match TRBD1. Sequencing used PBMCs or T cells enriched from blood (not recorded which). The TCR originated in a woman in her 50s who had been exposed to COVID-19. The bases are TGTGCCATCAGTGGCATGACAGGGGGCCACGAGCAGTACTTC. Translated, it reads CAISGMTGGHEQYF.